Following are 17 T cell receptor beta chains from one sample sequenced in a study of CD8+ T cells in alopecia areata. Sequencing templates came from extracted RNA that was reverse transcribed into cDNA. Only in-frame clones appear in the TCRdb table, and some are missing; sequencing was by immunoSEQ multiplex PCR. This repertoire shows under 200,000 clones, about 60% found once; its top ten account for approximately 15%. Treatment denoted: oral pan-JAK inhibitor, 5-10 mg twice daily. This material consisted of CD4+ T cells sorted from blood, taken at week 24, from a patient treated with tofacitinib. These receptors were obtained from a human donor with alopecia areata.

The table lists this clone with a few counts. The rearrangement joins TRBV30 to TRBJ1-1; 8 nucleotides agree with TRBD1. Germline assignment: CDR1 GTSNPN and CDR2 SVGIG (reference sequence). With 2 bases clipped from V and 5 bases from J, the junction kept 7 bases outside the gene matches. This CDR3 is 14 amino acids long. This CDR3 reads CAWSTPGGRTEAFF. The CDR3 region has the DNA TGTGCCTGGAGTACCCCAGGGGGCAGGACTGAAGCTTTCTTT.

This chain connects TRBV30 to TRBJ2-7; D gene ambiguous. Looked up from germline, CDR1 is GTSNPN and CDR2 is SVGIG (reference sequence). Trimming cost V 4 bases and J 1 base, with 11 bases left between them. CDR3 size: 13 residues. DNA of the CDR3: TGTGCCTGGATGTCCATTTTTTCCTACGAGCAGTACTTC. It translates to CAWMSIFSYEQYF.

The chain combines TRBV6-5 with TRBJ2-5, with 7 bases identical to TRBD1. The CDR3 length is 13 residues. Germline CDR1 MNHEY, CDR2 SVGAGI. V shed 7 bases and J 7 bases; nucleotides not matched to a gene: 9. In nucleotides, the CDR3 is TGTGCCAGCACCCGACAGGGAAGTGGGACCCAGTACTTC. Residues: CASTRQGSGTQYF.

This clone was seen a handful of times. V and J are TRBV7-2 and TRBJ2-1; D perhaps matches TRBD2 (5 bases). The germline V and J ends were trimmed by 3 bases and 9 bases, with 18 bases remaining between them. This CDR3 has 15 amino acids. In germline, CDR1 is SGHTA, CDR2 FQGNSA. The CDR3 reads CASSFEGSSGREQFF. The CDR3 DNA reads TGTGCCAGCAGCTTTGAAGGGAGCTCCGGACGTGAGCAGTTCTTC.

J is TRBJ2-6 and V is TRBV30; the D gene is possibly TRBD1 (5 bases). Germline CDR1 GTSNPN, CDR2 SVGIG (reference sequence). Trimming pared 4 bases from V and 0 bases from J, leaving 10 bases between. The CDR3 contains 15 residues. Here the CDR3 reads CAWIGQGSGANVLTF. Here the CDR3 DNA reads TGTGCCTGGATTGGGCAGGGCTCTGGGGCCAACGTCCTGACTTTC.

The rearrangement links TRBV5-1 to TRBJ2-7, with D perhaps being TRBD1 or TRBD2 (6 bases each). The CDR3 extends over 17 amino acids. Germline lookup yields CDR1 SGHRS and CDR2 YFSETQ. V shed 0 bases and J shed 5 bases, with 21 bases lying between them. CDR3 loop: CASSLGVMEGHFNEQYF. The CDR3 coding sequence is TGCGCCAGCAGCTTGGGTGTCATGGAGGGACATTTCAACGAGCAGTACTTC.

This clone was counted only a few times. V usage is TRBV7-2 and J usage is TRBJ1-2, with 9 bases that match TRBD1. The CDR3 extends over 13 amino acids. CDR1 and CDR2 from the germline V gene are SGHTA and FQGNSA. J lost 4 bases, V lost 6 bases, and 3 bases had no gene match. For the CDR3, the DNA is TGTGCCAGCAGTACAGGGGGCGGCTATGGCTACACCTTC. This codes for CASSTGGGYGYTF.

The rearrangement joins TRBV7-9 to TRBJ2-5; 10 bases map to TRBD2. Germline V gives CDR1 SEHNR, CDR2 FQNEAQ (reference sequence). The length of the CDR3 is 14 residues. The J segment lost 4 bases and the V segment lost 3 bases, leaving 2 bases of the junction unmatched. CDR3 sequence (DNA): TGTGCCAGCAGCTTGGGGACTAGCGCAGAGACCCAGTACTTC. It yields the protein CASSLGTSAETQYF.

V and J are TRBV29-1 and TRBJ2-7, with a tentative D call TRBD2 (5 bases). The CDR3 has 11 amino acids. V lost 3 bases, J lost 2 bases, and 5 bases lay in between. The germline V gene encodes CDR1 SQVTM and CDR2 ANQGSEA. The CDR3 region is CSVDGAYEQYF. In DNA, the CDR3 is TGCAGCGTTGACGGGGCCTACGAGCAGTACTTC.

This clone was seen a handful of times. CDR3 loop: CASSLEWRRGETQYF. In DNA form, the CDR3 reads TGTGCCAGCAGCTTAGAGTGGCGGCGTGGGGAGACCCAGTACTTC. This sequence joins TRBV7-9 and TRBJ2-5; no clear D gene. The CDR3 consists of 15 residues. CDR1 SEHNR and CDR2 FQNEAQ come from the germline V gene (reference sequence). V lost 1 base, J lost 5 bases, and 14 bases lay in between.

The chain employs TRBV15 and TRBJ2-5; D is uncertain. This CDR3 comprises 14 residues. Trimming pared 1 base from V and 4 bases from J, leaving 10 bases between. CDR1 LNHNV and CDR2 YYDKDF come from the germline V gene (reference sequence). The CDR3 sequence is CATSRVASGETQYF. DNA of the CDR3: TGTGCCACCAGCAGAGTGGCGTCAGGAGAGACCCAGTACTTC.

The V and J genes are TRBV29-1 and TRBJ1-2; 7 positions agree with TRBD1. Germline V gene lookup returns CDR1 SQVTM and CDR2 ANQGSEA. The J segment lost 2 bases and the V segment lost 1 base, leaving 4 bases of the junction unmatched. There are 14 residues in the CDR3. The CDR3 DNA is TGCAGCGTTGAAGGCGGAGGGGGCAACTATGGCTACACCTTC. It yields the protein CSVEGGGGNYGYTF.

The genes are TRBV25-1 and TRBJ1-6; D is uncertain. This CDR3 contains 14 residues. Germline CDR1 and CDR2: MGHDK and SYGVNS. With 6 bases removed from V and 9 bases from J, the gap between germline ends came to 15 bases. CDR3 sequence: CASSQPGPSSPLHF. In DNA, the CDR3 is TGTGCCAGCAGCCAACCCGGCCCCAGTTCACCCCTCCACTTT. The full variable domain, in which reference TRBV25-1 and TRBJ1-6 provide the parts outside the CDR3, is EADIYQTPRYLVIGTGKKITLECSQTMGHDKMYWYQQDPGMELHLIHYSYGVNSTEKGDLSSESTVSRIRTEHFPLTLESARPSHTSQYLCASSQPGPSSPLHFGNGTRLTVT.

This clone was picked up a small number of times. V is TRBV5-6 and J is TRBJ2-1, with D hard to call. The CDR3 is 15 amino acids. V was pared by 4 bases and J by 1 base, with 12 bases between. The V gene's germline CDR1 is SGHDT and CDR2 YYEEEE. The DNA for the CDR3 is TGTGCCAGCAGCCCAGCGCCGATGTCCTACAATGAGCAGTTCTTC. It translates to CASSPAPMSYNEQFF.

This clone was observed a few times. V is TRBV7-2 and J is TRBJ1-3; TRBD1 matches 9 bases. This CDR3 contains 16 residues. Trimming cost V 6 bases and J 0 bases; bases outside gene matches: 6. Germline V gene data show CDR1 as SGHTA and CDR2 as FQGNSA. Written as DNA, the CDR3 is TGTGCCAGCAGGGTATGGGGACAGGGCTCTGGAAACACCATATATTTT. Amino acid sequence: CASRVWGQGSGNTIYF.

The V and J genes are TRBV29-1 and TRBJ1-1, with D possibly matching TRBD1 (5 bases). Trimming removed 6 bases from V and 1 base from J, with 15 bases in between. Germline-derived CDR1 and CDR2 are SQVTM and ANQGSEA. CDR3 size: 14 residues. The CDR3, as DNA: TGCAGCGTCACAAAATCGACAGCGAACACTGAAGCTTTCTTT. It yields the protein CSVTKSTANTEAFF.

The rearrangement joins TRBV10-3 to TRBJ2-7, with 10 bases matching TRBD1. The J segment lost 5 bases and the V segment lost 3 bases, leaving 10 bases of the junction unmatched. Germline V gene data show CDR1 as ENHRY and CDR2 as SYGVKD. The CDR3 runs 16 residues. The CDR3: CAISENDRGLVDEQYF. In DNA form, the CDR3 reads TGTGCCATCAGTGAAAATGACAGGGGGCTAGTGGACGAGCAGTACTTC.